This T cell receptor (beta chain) is from a study of human T cells and chemical hapten exposure. The overall study: The sensitizing agent was 2% DPC, placed on about 2 cm by about 2 cm of upper inner arm skin. Small pooled library volume differences chiefly drove per-sample TCR yield variation.

The germline V gene encodes CDR1 DFQATT and CDR2 SNEGSKA (reference sequence). The CDR3 has 15 residues. V dropped 3 bases and J dropped 0 bases, with 15 bases sitting between them. Documented time point: pre-sensitization, week 0. Documented treatment: therapeutic diphenylcyclopropenone sensitization with weekly scalp DPC. TCRdb used MiXCR to reprocess the RACE reads, holding one entry per CDR3 protein. This sample yields around 260,000 distinct CDR3 sequences, of which over 8% are seen a single time; 2% to 2.5% belongs to the top ten. The source of this sequence is a woman aged 35 to 49 with alopecia areata. Some clones in this sample may be carry-over from other donors' samples. Sequencing was performed on whole blood, taken in connection with sensitization to the hapten diphenylcyclopropenone (DPC). The chain couples TRBV20-1 to TRBJ2-7; D uncertain. This chain's CDR3 is CSARPSHSGSYEQYF. The CDR3 DNA reads as TGCAGTGCTAGGCCCTCCCATTCCGGCTCCTACGAGCAGTACTTC.